These 24 T cell receptor beta chains share one sample of origin, sequenced in a study of radiation and T cells in renal cell carcinoma (dated by TCRdb to the early 2020s). Per the publication, the time point label means: blood 4 weeks post-SBRT, at nephrectomy. Per the publication, the treatment or condition label means: 15 Gy SBRT to primary tumor, nephrectomy 4 weeks later. Preparation of the library involved the immunoSEQ multiplex PCR assay. TCRdb re-hosts the immuneACCESS table, in-frame sequences only. Its copies lack some clones; in the studies checked, an unresolved V gene accounts for under half of them, and the cause for the rest is not known. Recorded for this sample are around 140,000 clones; 86% of them occurred a single time. The ten largest account for about a sixth of the sample. The material sequenced was blood, taken from a patient whose treatment included radiotherapy and nephrectomy. The receptors stem from a woman aged 45-65 years with renal cell carcinoma.

The rearrangement uses TRBV2 and TRBJ2-1; no firm D call. This CDR3 is 11 amino acids long. Per germline, CDR1 SNHLY and CDR2 FYNNEI. V was pared by 6 bases and J by 4 bases, with 4 bases between. CDR3 sequence (DNA): TGTGCCAGCAGAGATTACAATGAGCAGTTCTTC. Encoded protein: CASRDYNEQFF. Variable domain in full (rest from reference TRBV2 and TRBJ2-1): EPEVTQTPSHQVTQMGQEVILRCVPISNHLYFYWYRQILGQKVEFLVSFYNNEISEKSEIFDDQFSVERPDGSNFTLKIRSTKLEDSAMYFCASRDYNEQFFGPGTRLTVL.

As concerns this clone: Sequence at one end of the junction differs from germline and may be a read error. The chain carries TRBV6-6 and TRBJ2-7; 9 bases are a match to TRBD2. This CDR3 contains 13 residues. CDR1 MNHNY and CDR2 SVGAGI come from the germline V gene (reference sequence). The CDR3, as DNA: TGTGCCAGCAGTTACGCGCCAAGCGCGGGGGGGAGATTC. This gives the protein CASSYAPSAGGRF.

The chain links TRBV7-2 to TRBJ2-7, with TRBD1 as a possible D gene (6 bases). V lost 0 bases, J lost 0 bases, and 12 bases lay in between. This CDR3 contains 16 residues. Germline V CDR1 and CDR2: SGHTA, FQGNSA. CDR3 protein: CASSLAGPGVSYEQYF. Here the CDR3 DNA reads TGTGCCAGCAGCTTAGCGGGGCCAGGGGTCTCCTACGAGCAGTACTTC.

This rearrangement joins TRBV4-3 to TRBJ1-3; a weak D match, TRBD1 (6 bases). The CDR3 extends over 16 amino acids. The germline V gene encodes CDR1 LGHNA and CDR2 YSLEER. V lost 4 bases, J lost 0 bases, and 13 bases lay in between. Here the CDR3 reads CASSLGGSASGNTIYF. CDR3 DNA sequence: TGCGCCAGCAGCCTCGGGGGCAGTGCCTCTGGAAACACCATATATTTT.

V gene TRBV4-3 combines with J gene TRBJ2-2; the D gene is possibly TRBD1 (5 bases). V gave up 0 bases and J gave up 5 bases, with 7 bases separating them. CDR3 size: 14 residues. Germline V gives CDR1 LGHNA, CDR2 YSLEER. Here the CDR3 reads CASSQDRGTGELFF. CDR3 coding DNA: TGCGCCAGCAGCCAAGATAGGGGTACCGGGGAGCTGTTTTTT.

V usage is TRBV7-2 and J usage is TRBJ2-4, with 13 bases matching TRBD2. The CDR3 covers 16 residues. V dropped 5 bases and J dropped 5; count of bases not matched to a gene: 6. Germline V gene data show CDR1 as SGHTA and CDR2 as FQGNSA. CDR3: CASSRTSGGAQNIQYF. DNA of the CDR3: TGTGCCAGCAGCCGTACTAGCGGGGGGGCGCAAAACATTCAGTACTTC. Combining the CDR3 with reference TRBV7-2 and TRBJ2-4 gives the whole variable domain GAGVSQSPSNKVTEKGKDVELRCDPISGHTALYWYRQSLGQGLEFLIYFQGNSAPDKSGLPSDRFSAERTGGSVSTLTIQRTQQEDSAVYLCASSRTSGGAQNIQYFGAGTRLSVL.

This sequence joins TRBV20-1 and TRBJ1-1; D not resolved. Trimming took 5 bases from V and 3 from J, leaving 7 bases between them. Germline V gives CDR1 DFQATT, CDR2 SNEGSKA (reference sequence). CDR3 length: 11 amino acids. The CDR3 nucleotides read TGCAGTGCTTTGTTGTACACTGAAGCTTTCTTT. Its translation: CSALLYTEAFF.

A few counts support this clone. The chain joins TRBV7-2 to TRBJ1-6; TRBD1 matches at 7 bases. Germline V CDR1 and CDR2: SGHTA, FQGNSA. The CDR3 totals 17 residues. With 6 bases clipped from V and 6 bases from J, the junction kept 14 bases outside the gene matches. The CDR3 spells CASSNTPGQSINSPLHF. In nucleotides, the CDR3 is TGTGCCAGCAGTAATACCCCGGGACAGAGTATTAATTCACCCCTCCACTTT.

The rearrangement joins TRBV28 to TRBJ1-5, with 10 bases matching TRBD1. Germline-derived CDR1 and CDR2 are MDHEN and SYDVKM. Trimming at V came to 1 base and at J to 4 bases, leaving 4 bases not matched to a gene. The CDR3 totals 16 residues. CDR3 bases: TGTGCCAGCAGTTTATCCGGGACAGGGGTGAATCAGCCCCAGCATTTT. Its translation: CASSLSGTGVNQPQHF.

The chain couples TRBV5-1 to TRBJ2-7, with 7 bases identical to TRBD1. This CDR3 spans 15 amino acids. The V and J ends lost 7 bases and 6 bases, in that order; junction bases with no gene match: 16. The germline V gene encodes CDR1 SGHRS and CDR2 YFSETQ. The CDR3 DNA reads TGCGCCAGCCGTGGGACAGAGGCCCAATGGGGCGAGCAGTACTTC. Residues: CASRGTEAQWGEQYF.

V gene TRBV11-2 combines with J gene TRBJ1-4; no clear D. CDR1 SGHAT and CDR2 FQNNGV come from the germline V gene. V lost 2 bases and J 3 bases, leaving 16 bases between the germline ends. This CDR3 spans 17 amino acids. The CDR3 here is CASSLPPRGSPNEKLFF. The CDR3 nucleotides read TGTGCCAGCAGCTTACCACCCCGAGGCAGTCCTAATGAAAAACTGTTTTTT.

The chain recombines TRBV5-1 with TRBJ1-1; D might be TRBD1 (6 bases). CDR1 is SGHRS, CDR2 YFSETQ, per germline. CDR3 size: 14 residues. The V end lost 1 base, the J end lost 1 base, and 8 bases lay between the germline ends. This chain's CDR3 is CASSLTGQNTEAFF. CDR3 bases: TGCGCCAGCAGCTTGACAGGGCAGAACACTGAAGCTTTCTTT. The variable domain in full, with the rest retrieved from reference TRBV5-1 and TRBJ1-1, is KAGVTQTPRYLIKTRGQQVTLSCSPISGHRSVSWYQQTPGQGLQFLFEYFSETQRNKGNFPGRFSGRQFSNSRSEMNVSTLELGDSALYLCASSLTGQNTEAFFGQGTRLTVV.

The chain employs TRBV5-1 and TRBJ2-7, with 9 bases aligning to TRBD2. The CDR3 runs to 18 residues. Germline-derived CDR1 and CDR2 are SGHRS and YFSETQ. V was pared by 1 base and J by 2 bases, with 13 bases of the junction left unmatched. The CDR3, as DNA: TGCGCCAGCAGCTTGTGGGCTAGCGGGGAGAATCTGGCCTACGAGCAGTACTTC. It encodes CASSLWASGENLAYEQYF.

The genes are TRBV11-2 and TRBJ1-5; TRBD1 might be the D (5 bases). From germline, CDR1 is SGHAT and CDR2 FQNNGV. The CDR3 covers 16 residues. Trimming stripped 1 base from V and 1 base from J, with 11 bases between. The CDR3 is CASSLVGGRSNQPQHF. In DNA form, the CDR3 reads TGTGCCAGCAGCTTAGTTGGGGGGAGAAGCAATCAGCCCCAGCATTTT.

V is TRBV15 and J is TRBJ2-7; 8 bases map to TRBD1. Germline V lookup: CDR1 LNHNV, CDR2 YYDKDF (reference sequence). CDR3 length: 14 residues. Losses at the gene ends were 3 bases for V and 6 bases for J; bases not matched to a gene: 7. The CDR3 reads CATSSGQGSTEQYF. CDR3 nucleotides: TGTGCCACCAGCAGTGGACAGGGATCAACCGAGCAGTACTTC.

This chain links TRBV7-2 with TRBJ2-1, with a weak D call TRBD2 (6 bases). Per the germline V gene, CDR1 is SGHTA and CDR2 is FQGNSA. The CDR3 sequence is 14 residues long. V lost 5 bases to trimming and J lost 8 bases, with 16 bases between them. The CDR3 DNA is TGTGCCAGCAGCCGAGTCCGGGAGTCGGATGAGCAGTTCTTC. Protein: CASSRVRESDEQFF.

This sequence joins TRBV4-2 and TRBJ2-7; 14 bases are a match to TRBD2. Losses at the gene ends were 4 bases for V and 6 bases for J; bases not matched to a gene: 2. Germline V gene sequence: CDR1 LGHNA, CDR2 YNFKEQ. This CDR3 has 14 residues. CDR3 sequence reads: CASSPGLAGVEQYF. DNA of the CDR3: TGTGCCAGCAGCCCGGGACTAGCGGGAGTCGAGCAGTACTTC.

The chain couples TRBV9 to TRBJ2-7, with a tentative D call TRBD2 (7 bases). Germline values: CDR1 SGDLS, CDR2 YYNGEE. V was pared by 0 bases and J by 5 bases, with 12 bases between. There are 14 residues in the CDR3. In DNA form, the CDR3 reads TGTGCCAGCAGCGTAGACGGGGGGCGGAACGAGCAGTACTTC. Translated: CASSVDGGRNEQYF.

The chain joins TRBV27 to TRBJ2-2; D may be TRBD1 (7 bases). Germline V gene lookup returns CDR1 MNHEY and CDR2 SMNVEV (reference sequence). V dropped 9 bases and J dropped 4 bases, with 18 bases sitting between them. The CDR3 extends over 15 amino acids. The CDR3: CASRWAGQTTGELFF. CDR3 nucleotides: TGTGCCAGTCGGTGGGCGGGACAGACCACCGGGGAGCTGTTTTTT.

The J gene is TRBJ2-3, the V gene TRBV19; D is ambiguous. In germline, CDR1 is LNHDA, CDR2 SQIVND (reference sequence). This CDR3 has 14 residues. Trimming removed 1 base at V and 2 bases at J, with 7 bases between. The CDR3 sequence: CASSIAELTDTQYF. The DNA for the CDR3 is TGTGCCAGTAGTATAGCGGAGCTCACAGATACGCAGTATTTT.

V usage is TRBV9 and J usage is TRBJ2-7; TRBD1 matches at 9 bases. The CDR3 totals 16 residues. Unmatched junction bases numbered 5, after V lost 0 bases and J lost 1 base. The germline V gene has CDR1 SGDLS and CDR2 YYNGEE. As DNA, the CDR3 is TGTGCCAGCAGCGTAGATTCCGGGACAGGGTCCTACGAGCAGTACTTC. Translated: CASSVDSGTGSYEQYF.

The V call is TRBV5-4, the J call TRBJ1-2; the D is unclear. V was trimmed by 0 bases and J by 4 bases, leaving 13 bases between them. There are 15 residues in the CDR3. CDR1 and CDR2 (germline): SGHNT, YYREEE (reference sequence). The CDR3 DNA reads as TGTGCCAGCAGCTTGGTGTCCTCACGGTCCTATGGCTACACCTTC. It translates to CASSLVSSRSYGYTF.

The table lists this clone with a few counts. This chain joins TRBV15 and TRBJ1-1; D ambiguous. Trimming cost V 0 bases and J 1 base, with 6 bases left between them. CDR1 is LNHNV and CDR2 is YYDKDF in the germline V gene (reference sequence). The CDR3 runs to 14 residues. CDR3 region: CATSRDPANTEAFF. In nucleotides, the CDR3 is TGTGCCACCAGCAGAGATCCAGCGAACACTGAAGCTTTCTTT.

This sequence joins TRBV4-2 and TRBJ1-4, with TRBD1 matching over 8 bases. V trimming: 0 bases; J trimming: 9 bases; junction bases outside the gene matches: 6. This CDR3 region has 15 residues. The V gene's germline CDR1 is LGHNA and CDR2 YNFKEQ. The CDR3 loop is CASSQEGQVPKKLFF. The CDR3 region has the DNA TGTGCCAGCAGCCAAGAGGGACAGGTACCAAAAAAACTGTTTTTT.